These T cell receptor beta chains were read from a single sample in a study of technical replicates of blood from a few donors. TCRdb keeps only in-frame clones here, not all; method: immunoSEQ multiplex PCR. The data show 90,000 to 100,000 clones, almost 97% seen once. What was sequenced was T cells isolated from PBMCs. These receptors all come from a human donor in good health. Both conserved end residues are part of each CDR3. D genes are given only for firm matches.

j_gene,v_gene,d_gene,CDR3nt,CDR3aa
TRBJ2-1,TRBV9,-,TGTGCCAGCAGCGTAGGGAGGGTAGGAAACAATGAGCAGTTCTTC,CASSVGRVGNNEQFF
TRBJ2-3,TRBV14,-,TGTGCCAGCAGCCCGGGACTTCCCACAGATACGCAGTATTTT,CASSPGLPTDTQYF
TRBJ2-7,TRBV27,TRBD1,TGTGCCAGCGGGGACAGCTACGAGCAGTACTTC,CASGDSYEQYF
TRBJ1-2,TRBV5-1,TRBD1,TGCGCCAGCAGGGGACAGTCATCCTATGGCTACACCTTC,CASRGQSSYGYTF
TRBJ2-5,TRBV5-1,TRBD2,TGCGCCAGCGATGGGCTAGCGGGAGGTAGCCAGTACTTC,CASDGLAGGSQYF
TRBJ2-7,TRBV7-9,TRBD1,TGTGCCAGCGCTTCTCTACAGGGGGCTTACGAGCAGTACTTC,CASASLQGAYEQYF
TRBJ1-2,TRBV5-5,-,TGTGCCAGCAGCTTGCGACAGTTTCCCTCTAACTTCTATGGCTACACCTTC,CASSLRQFPSNFYGYTF
TRBJ2-1,TRBV7-2,TRBD2,TGTGCCAGCAGCTTCATGGCTAGCGGGAACAATGAGCAGTTCTTC,CASSFMASGNNEQFF
TRBJ2-5,TRBV29-1,-,TGCAGCGTTGCCGGAGAGACCCAGTACTTC,CSVAGETQYF
TRBJ2-1,TRBV2,TRBD2,TGTGCCAGCAGTGGACGTCTAGCGGGAGGTTTCGGTGAGCAGTTCTTC,CASSGRLAGGFGEQFF
TRBJ1-2,TRBV15,-,TGTGCCACCAGCCTGAGGGAGGATTTATATGGCTACACCTTC,CATSLREDLYGYTF
TRBJ2-1,TRBV7-8,-,TGTGCCACCCATGATAAGACTCTAAGCTCCTACAATGAGCAGTTCTTC,CATHDKTLSSYNEQFF
TRBJ2-1,TRBV4-1,-,TGCGCCAGCAGCCAAGTTGGGCGGGGCTCCTACAATGAGCAGTTCTTC,CASSQVGRGSYNEQFF
TRBJ2-7,TRBV10-1,TRBD1,TGCGCCACCGGGACAGCGGACTACGAGCAGTACTTC,CATGTADYEQYF